These T cell receptor beta chains were read from a single sample in a study of T-cell memory formation after mild COVID-19. MiXCR was run by TCRdb on the 5' RACE reads, yielding one entry per CDR3 protein. Of about 560,000 distinct CDR3 sequences in the sample, 20% to 25% were seen once. Sequenced material: PBMCs or a T cell subset sorted from them (not recorded which). These receptors were taken from an adult woman who had mild COVID-19 (a few samples of this study predate the infection). Cell type and time point are not known. CDR3s include the opening cysteine and the closing phenylalanine or tryptophan. A D gene is named only where the DNA matches it firmly. Part of the rows lack a size; the others show once, few, many or a class for expanded clones.

CDR3 DNA: TGTGCCAGCAGTTACCGGGCAGGGGAACAGCATTTT; CDR3 protein: CASSYRAGEQHF; V gene: TRBV6-2/TRBV6-3; D gene: NA; clone size: NA; J gene: TRBJ1-5
CDR3 DNA: TGTGCCAGCAGCCGGCTAGCGGGATCGAGCTCCTACGAGCAGTACTTC; CDR3 protein: CASSRLAGSSSYEQYF; V gene: TRBV12-3/TRBV12-4; D gene: TRBD2; clone size: few; J gene: TRBJ2-7
CDR3 DNA: TGTGCCAGCAGCCTCGGCGGGCCTCCTCTTTTC; CDR3 protein: CASSLGGPPLF; V gene: TRBV6-2/TRBV6-3; D gene: NA; clone size: few; J gene: TRBJ2-4
CDR3 DNA: TGCAGTGCCCAAGTTGCCGCAAAGAGGAGCTCCTACGAGCAGTACTTC; CDR3 protein: CSAQVAAKRSSYEQYF; V gene: TRBV20-1; D gene: NA; clone size: few; J gene: TRBJ2-7
CDR3 DNA: TGTGCCAGCAGCTTATCTATTGCGGGTTACAATGAGCAGTTCTTC; CDR3 protein: CASSLSIAGYNEQFF; V gene: TRBV7-7; D gene: NA; clone size: many; J gene: TRBJ2-1
CDR3 DNA: TGCAGTGCTCACAAGGGGACTAGCGGGAGGAATGAGCAGTTCTTC; CDR3 protein: CSAHKGTSGRNEQFF; V gene: TRBV20-1; D gene: TRBD2; clone size: NA; J gene: TRBJ2-1
CDR3 DNA: TGTGCCACCAGTGATCCCGGACGAAATGAGCAGTTCTTC; CDR3 protein: CATSDPGRNEQFF; V gene: TRBV24-1; D gene: NA; clone size: NA; J gene: TRBJ2-1
CDR3 DNA: TGTGCCAGCACCCACGCCTCCGGTAGCACAGATACGCAGTATTTT; CDR3 protein: CASTHASGSTDTQYF; V gene: TRBV7-2; D gene: NA; clone size: NA; J gene: TRBJ2-3
CDR3 DNA: TGTGCCAGCAGCTTAGATTGGGGGCAGGGCGGGGCCAACGTCCTGACTTTC; CDR3 protein: CASSLDWGQGGANVLTF; V gene: TRBV11-2; D gene: NA; clone size: few; J gene: TRBJ2-6
CDR3 DNA: TGTGCCAGCTCACCACCGGACAGGGAAAGTCTGGATGAGCAGTTCTTC; CDR3 protein: CASSPPDRESLDEQFF; V gene: TRBV18; D gene: TRBD1; clone size: NA; J gene: TRBJ2-1
CDR3 DNA: TGCAGCGTTTGCCCGGACTGGTCCTACAATGAGCAGTTCTTC; CDR3 protein: CSVCPDWSYNEQFF; V gene: TRBV29-1; D gene: NA; clone size: NA; J gene: TRBJ2-1